This entry lists 26 T cell receptor beta chains sequenced from one sample in a study of blood T cell repertoires in COVID-19. Assay: immunoSEQ multiplex PCR; the TCRdb copy retains only in-frame clones and omits some. The sample contains under 150,000 clones, approximately 80% of which appear only once. Sequenced: peripheral blood. These receptors were taken from a man aged 35-49 years with active or convalescent COVID-19.

The chain combines TRBV19 with TRBJ2-5; TRBD1 might be the D (5 bases). Trimming removed 2 bases at V and 7 bases at J, with 11 bases between. Per germline, CDR1 LNHDA and CDR2 SQIVND (reference sequence). CDR3 length equals 13 residues. CDR3 sequence: CASSIQGPGTQYF. CDR3 DNA sequence: TGTGCCAGTAGTATACAGGGTCCCGGGACCCAGTACTTC.

This clone was seen a single time. The chain employs TRBV5-8 and TRBJ2-5; maybe TRBD1 (6 bases). CDR1 is SGHTS, CDR2 YDEGEE, per germline. CDR3 length: 14 residues. Trimming took 4 bases from V and 5 from J, leaving 15 bases between them. As DNA, the CDR3 is TGTGCCAGCAGCACTCACAGGGCCGCGGAGACCCAGTACTTC. It yields the protein CASSTHRAAETQYF.

The chain's CDR3 is CASSFQGMGGYTF. The CDR3 nucleotides are TGTGCCAGCAGTTTCCAGGGCATGGGTGGCTACACCTTC. The chain has TRBV6-2 or TRBV6-3 and TRBJ1-2; possible D gene TRBD1, 5 bases. Trimming took 4 bases from V and 7 from J, leaving 13 bases between them. Germline CDR1 is MNHEY and CDR2 is SVGEGT. The CDR3 has 13 residues.

The V gene is TRBV10-3, the J gene TRBJ1-2; a weak D match, TRBD1 (6 bases). CDR1 and CDR2 from the germline V gene are ENHRY and SYGVKD. The CDR3 loop spans 13 amino acids. Trimming shortened V by 6 bases and J by 5 bases, and 13 bases separated the two germline ends. CDR3: CAIRLTGDYGYTF. CDR3 nucleotides: TGTGCCATCAGGCTGACAGGAGATTATGGCTACACCTTC.

This clone was seen only once. The chain joins TRBV19 to TRBJ1-1; no clear D gene. CDR3 length: 16 residues. The germline CDR1 and CDR2 sequences are LNHDA and SQIVND (reference sequence). The V and J ends lost 4 bases and 1 base respectively, with 16 bases between them. The CDR3 DNA reads TGTGCCAGTAGTACTTTGCCGGTGGAGCGGAACACTGAAGCTTTCTTT. It encodes CASSTLPVERNTEAFF.

The CDR3 loop is CASSLQGNYGYTF. CDR3 bases: TGTGCCAGCAGTTTGCAGGGGAACTATGGCTACACCTTC. V is TRBV27 and J is TRBJ1-2; D is possibly TRBD1 (6 bases). V lost 3 bases to trimming and J lost 2 bases, with 7 bases between them. This CDR3 is 13 amino acids long. CDR1 and CDR2 (germline): MNHEY, SMNVEV (reference sequence).

This clone was recorded many times. The chain has TRBV7-9 and TRBJ1-3, with TRBD1 matching over 7 bases. The CDR3 runs to 15 residues. The ends lost 0 bases at V and 3 bases at J; junction bases unmatched: 2. Germline V lookup: CDR1 SEHNR, CDR2 FQNEAQ (reference sequence). Written as DNA, the CDR3 is TGTGCCAGCAGCTTAGCACAGGGGTATGGAAACACCATATATTTT. The encoded protein is CASSLAQGYGNTIYF.

V is TRBV3-1 (or the pseudogene TRBV3-2) and J is TRBJ2-7; no definite D call. Germline V CDR1 and CDR2: LGHDT, YNNKEL (reference sequence). V lost 3 bases to trimming and J lost 6 bases, with 6 bases between them. The CDR3 is made up of 11 amino acids. DNA for the CDR3: TGTGCCAGCAGCCAGCGCCGCGAGCAGTACTTC. Its protein is CASSQRREQYF.

V usage is TRBV7-2 and J usage is TRBJ1-2; 11 positions match TRBD1. The CDR3 has 17 residues. CDR1 and CDR2 from the germline V gene are SGHTA and FQGNSA. Unmatched junction bases numbered 13, after V lost 5 bases and J lost 5 bases. CDR3 sequence reads: CASSDGQGARGGYGYTF. The CDR3 coding sequence is TGTGCCAGCAGCGACGGACAGGGGGCCAGAGGGGGATATGGCTACACCTTC.

V is TRBV6-5 and J is TRBJ2-3; 12 bases are shared with TRBD1. The CDR3 is 15 amino acids. V shed 6 bases and J 3 bases; nucleotides not matched to a gene: 4. CDR1 is MNHEY, CDR2 SVGAGI, per germline. The CDR3 DNA is TGTGCCAGCAGAAGGGACAGGGGGCGGACAGATACGCAGTATTTT. Translated: CASRRDRGRTDTQYF.

The chain is built from TRBV6-4 and TRBJ2-3; no reliable D call. Germline CDR1 MRHNA, CDR2 SNTAGT. Between the trimmed V and J ends, which lost 0 bases and 2 bases, there was a span of 9 bases. The CDR3 sequence is 15 residues long. The CDR3 is CASSDSISATDTQYF. CDR3 bases: TGTGCCAGCAGTGACTCGATCAGTGCCACAGATACGCAGTATTTT.

This clone has only a few counts. This chain links TRBV7-9 with TRBJ2-1; 15 bases align to TRBD2. CDR3 size: 17 residues. CDR1 is SEHNR and CDR2 is FQNEAQ in the germline V gene (reference sequence). J gave up 8 bases and V 4 bases, and 9 bases lay outside the gene matches. The CDR3 spells CASSSRLGLAGGDEQFF. Written as DNA, the CDR3 is TGTGCCAGCAGCTCCCGACTGGGACTAGCGGGGGGTGATGAGCAGTTCTTC.

The V and J genes are TRBV5-6 and TRBJ1-6, with D possibly being TRBD1 (6 bases). V lost 0 bases and J lost 6, with 10 bases in between. CDR3 length: 15 amino acids. Germline CDR1 is SGHDT and CDR2 is YYEEEE. CDR3 DNA: TGTGCCAGCAGCTTGGCCGGGACACCTAATTCACCCCTCCACTTT. This gives the protein CASSLAGTPNSPLHF.

The V call is TRBV28, the J call TRBJ1-6; a weak D match, TRBD1 (6 bases). Trimming pared 3 bases from V and 10 bases from J, leaving 16 bases between. The germline CDR1 and CDR2 sequences are MDHEN and SYDVKM. CDR3 length: 15 amino acids. Here the CDR3 DNA reads TGTGCCAGCAGTTTGGGGACACAGGGAAACTCACCCCTCCACTTT. Its translation: CASSLGTQGNSPLHF.

This CDR3 is CASSQVTGDQPQHF. The CDR3 DNA is TGCGCCAGCAGCCAAGTTACAGGGGACCAGCCCCAGCATTTT. The chain carries TRBV4-1 and TRBJ1-5; 7 nucleotides match TRBD1. The V segment lost 1 base and the J segment 7 bases; nucleotides outside the gene matches: 4. This CDR3 region has 14 residues. CDR1 and CDR2 from the germline V gene are MGHRA and YSYEKL.

This chain links TRBV7-2 with TRBJ1-2; TRBD1 aligns across 9 bases. This CDR3 comprises 14 residues. Germline V gene lookup returns CDR1 SGHTA and CDR2 FQGNSA. V shed 7 bases and J 4 bases; nucleotides not matched to a gene: 7. The chain's CDR3 is CASNPTGGTYGYTF. The DNA for the CDR3 is TGTGCCAGCAACCCGACAGGGGGGACCTATGGCTACACCTTC.

This clone was seen only a few times. This specimen includes other DNA sequences encoding the same CDR3. V and J are TRBV19 and TRBJ1-2; 9 nucleotides match TRBD1. V was pared by 1 base and J by 7 bases, with 1 base of the junction left unmatched. In germline, CDR1 is LNHDA, CDR2 SQIVND (reference sequence). This CDR3 is 13 amino acids long. The CDR3 nucleotides read TGTGCCAGTAGTATAGGGGACAGGGTTGGCTACACCTTC. Protein product: CASSIGDRVGYTF.

The chain combines TRBV27 with TRBJ1-2; 8 nucleotides match TRBD1. V shed 2 bases and J 8 bases; nucleotides not matched to a gene: 10. CDR1 and CDR2 (germline): MNHEY, SMNVEV (reference sequence). CDR3 length: 15 amino acids. The CDR3 protein is CASSLMRDRYQGYTF. The CDR3 DNA reads as TGTGCCAGCAGTTTAATGCGGGACAGGTATCAAGGCTACACCTTC.

The rearrangement uses TRBV9 and TRBJ2-5; 7 bases are shared with TRBD2. This CDR3 has 17 residues. Looked up from germline, CDR1 is SGDLS and CDR2 is YYNGEE. With 0 bases clipped from V and 1 base from J, the junction kept 9 bases outside the gene matches. The CDR3 loop is CASSVATTGGFQETQYF. The DNA of the CDR3 is TGTGCCAGCAGCGTAGCTACGACGGGGGGTTTCCAAGAGACCCAGTACTTC.

CDR3 sequence: CASSSPGPGGAEAFF. CDR3 bases: TGTGCCAGCAGTTCCCCCGGGCCGGGAGGGGCTGAAGCTTTCTTT. The chain uses TRBV6-5 and TRBJ1-1; possible D gene TRBD1, 5 bases. The CDR3 contains 15 residues. Germline V CDR1 and CDR2: MNHEY, SVGAGI. The ends were cut back, 4 bases at V and 6 bases at J, with 18 bases in the middle.

This clone has more than one count but fewer than ten. The CDR3 bases are TGCGCCAGCAGCTCCGGGACAGGGAACAATTCACCCCTCCACTTT. Amino acids: CASSSGTGNNSPLHF. This rearrangement joins TRBV5-1 to TRBJ1-6, with 9 bases fitting TRBD1. V lost 3 bases, J lost 7 bases, and 5 bases stayed unmatched. In germline, CDR1 is SGHRS, CDR2 YFSETQ. This CDR3 contains 15 residues. Filled out from reference TRBV5-1 and TRBJ1-6, the complete variable domain reads KAGVTQTPRYLIKTRGQQVTLSCSPISGHRSVSWYQQTPGQGLQFLFEYFSETQRNKGNFPGRFSGRQFSNSRSEMNVSTLELGDSALYLCASSSGTGNNSPLHFGNGTRLTVT.

J is TRBJ2-3 and V is TRBV18; D remains ambiguous. Trimming removed 6 bases at V and 1 base at J, with 17 bases between. Looked up from germline, CDR1 is KGHSH and CDR2 is LQKENI. This CDR3 comprises 16 residues. DNA of the CDR3: TGTGCCAGCTCCCCCTTAGCTGGATCGCGCACAGATACGCAGTATTTT. It codes for CASSPLAGSRTDTQYF.

The V gene is TRBV5-1, the J gene TRBJ2-7, with a possible D match to TRBD2 (6 bases). Germline loops: CDR1 SGHRS, CDR2 YFSETQ. CDR3 length equals 15 residues. The V end lost 0 bases, the J end lost 2 bases, and 12 bases lay between the germline ends. Here the CDR3 DNA reads TGCGCCAGCAGCTTGGGTCGCGGGGCTGCCTACGAGCAGTACTTC. Its translation is CASSLGRGAAYEQYF.

This chain links TRBV30 with TRBJ2-5; 7 bases line up with TRBD1. V lost 8 bases, J lost 2 bases, and 2 bases stayed unmatched. Germline V CDR1 and CDR2: GTSNPN, SVGIG (reference sequence). CDR3 size: 11 residues. CDR3 protein: CAGTVQETQYF. CDR3 in DNA: TGTGCCGGGACAGTTCAAGAGACCCAGTACTTC.

This chain uses TRBV7-9 with TRBJ1-4; 7 bases fit TRBD1. The CDR3 is 13 amino acids. Germline V gene lookup returns CDR1 SEHNR and CDR2 FQNEAQ (reference sequence). With 5 bases clipped from V and 13 bases from J, the junction kept 10 bases outside the gene matches. In nucleotides, the CDR3 is TGTGCCAGCAGCCTTGGACAGGTGGAGAGACTGTTTTTT. This translates into CASSLGQVERLFF.

The chain links TRBV6-5 to TRBJ2-7, with TRBD1 matching over 8 bases. Germline lookup yields CDR1 MNHEY and CDR2 SVGAGI. The CDR3 length is 16 residues. J lost 8 bases, V lost 4 bases, and 16 bases had no gene match. For the CDR3, the DNA is TGTGCCAGCAGTTCCACCGGACAGGGAGTAAGGATCCAGCAGTACTTC. Amino acid sequence: CASSSTGQGVRIQQYF.